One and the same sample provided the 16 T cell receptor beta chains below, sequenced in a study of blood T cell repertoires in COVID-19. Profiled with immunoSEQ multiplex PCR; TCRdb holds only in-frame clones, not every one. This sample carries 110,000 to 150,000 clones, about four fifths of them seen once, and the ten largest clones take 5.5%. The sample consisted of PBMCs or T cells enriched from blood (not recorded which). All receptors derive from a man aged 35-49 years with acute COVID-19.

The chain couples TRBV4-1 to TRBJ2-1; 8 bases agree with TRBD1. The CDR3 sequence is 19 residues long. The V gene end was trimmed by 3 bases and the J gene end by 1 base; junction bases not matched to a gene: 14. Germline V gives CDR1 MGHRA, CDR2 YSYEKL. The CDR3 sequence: CASSQGTWFRTGSYNEQFF. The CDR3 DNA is TGCGCCAGCAGCCAGGGTACCTGGTTTAGGACAGGGTCCTACAATGAGCAGTTCTTC.

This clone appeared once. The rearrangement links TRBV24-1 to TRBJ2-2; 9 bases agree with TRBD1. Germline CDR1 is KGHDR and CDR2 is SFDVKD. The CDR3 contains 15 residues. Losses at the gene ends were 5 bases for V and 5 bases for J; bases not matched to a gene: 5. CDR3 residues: CATSGQGGRTGELFF. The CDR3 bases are TGTGCCACCAGTGGACAGGGGGGCAGGACCGGGGAGCTGTTTTTT.

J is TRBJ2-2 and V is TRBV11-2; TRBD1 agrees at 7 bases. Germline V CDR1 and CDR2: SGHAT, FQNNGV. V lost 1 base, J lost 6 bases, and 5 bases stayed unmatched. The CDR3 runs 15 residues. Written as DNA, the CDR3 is TGTGCCAGCAGCTTAGTTGCCCAGGGGGCCGGGGAGCTGTTTTTT. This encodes CASSLVAQGAGELFF.

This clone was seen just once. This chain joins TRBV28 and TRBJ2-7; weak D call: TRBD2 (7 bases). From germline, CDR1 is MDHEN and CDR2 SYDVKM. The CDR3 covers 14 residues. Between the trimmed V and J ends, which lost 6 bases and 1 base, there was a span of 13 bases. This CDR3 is CASRRGGGSYEQYF. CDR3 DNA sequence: TGTGCCAGCAGGAGGGGAGGGGGGTCCTACGAGCAGTACTTC.

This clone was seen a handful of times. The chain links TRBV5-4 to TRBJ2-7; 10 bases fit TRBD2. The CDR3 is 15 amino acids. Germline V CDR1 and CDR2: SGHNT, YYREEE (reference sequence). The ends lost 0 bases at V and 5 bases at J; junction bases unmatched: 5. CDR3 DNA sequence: TGTGCCAGCAGCTTGGACCCTAGCGGGAGTGACGAGCAGTACTTC. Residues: CASSLDPSGSDEQYF.

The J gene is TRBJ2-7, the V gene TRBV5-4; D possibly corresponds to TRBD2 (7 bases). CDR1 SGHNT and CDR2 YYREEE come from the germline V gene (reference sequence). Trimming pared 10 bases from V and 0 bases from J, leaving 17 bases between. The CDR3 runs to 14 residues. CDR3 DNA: TGTGCCTGGGCACGGGGGGCGAGCTCCTACGAGCAGTACTTC. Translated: CAWARGASSYEQYF.

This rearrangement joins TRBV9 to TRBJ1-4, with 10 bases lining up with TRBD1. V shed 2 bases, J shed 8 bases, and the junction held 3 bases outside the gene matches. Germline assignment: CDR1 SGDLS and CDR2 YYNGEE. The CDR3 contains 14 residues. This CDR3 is CASSVRDRGEKLFF. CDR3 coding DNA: TGTGCCAGCAGCGTCCGGGACAGGGGAGAAAAACTGTTTTTT.

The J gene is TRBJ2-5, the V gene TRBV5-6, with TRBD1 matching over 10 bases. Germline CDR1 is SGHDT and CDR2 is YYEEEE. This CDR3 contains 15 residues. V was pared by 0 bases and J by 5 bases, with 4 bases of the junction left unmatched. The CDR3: CASSLGLGQGETQYF. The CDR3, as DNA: TGTGCCAGCAGCTTGGGCTTGGGACAGGGGGAGACCCAGTACTTC. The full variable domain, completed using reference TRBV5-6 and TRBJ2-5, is DAGVTQSPTHLIKTRGQQVTLRCSPKSGHDTVSWYQQALGQGPQFIFQYYEEEERQRGNFPDRFSGHQFPNYSSELNVNALLLGDSALYLCASSLGLGQGETQYFGPGTRLLVL.

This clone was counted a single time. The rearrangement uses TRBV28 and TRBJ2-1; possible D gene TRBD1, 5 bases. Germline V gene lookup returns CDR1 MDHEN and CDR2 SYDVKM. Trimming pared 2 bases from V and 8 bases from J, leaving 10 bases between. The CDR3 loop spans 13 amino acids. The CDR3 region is CASSLGAPDEQFF. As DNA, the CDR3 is TGTGCCAGCAGTTTAGGGGCTCCCGATGAGCAGTTCTTC.

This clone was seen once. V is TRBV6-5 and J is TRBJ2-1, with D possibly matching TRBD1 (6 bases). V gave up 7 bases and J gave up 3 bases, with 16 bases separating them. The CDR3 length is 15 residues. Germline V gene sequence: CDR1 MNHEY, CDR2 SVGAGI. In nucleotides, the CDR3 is TGTGCCAGCACCCCTCCCGGGACAAGCTACAATGAGCAGTTCTTC. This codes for CASTPPGTSYNEQFF.

As DNA, the CDR3 is TGTGCCACCAGTGACCCGGGACAGGGGCCCGTCGAGACCCAGTACTTC. It is translated as CATSDPGQGPVETQYF. The genes are TRBV24-1 and TRBJ2-5; 10 bases are a match to TRBD1. The CDR3 has 16 residues. V dropped 4 bases and J dropped 5; count of bases not matched to a gene: 9. The germline CDR1 and CDR2 sequences are KGHDR and SFDVKD.

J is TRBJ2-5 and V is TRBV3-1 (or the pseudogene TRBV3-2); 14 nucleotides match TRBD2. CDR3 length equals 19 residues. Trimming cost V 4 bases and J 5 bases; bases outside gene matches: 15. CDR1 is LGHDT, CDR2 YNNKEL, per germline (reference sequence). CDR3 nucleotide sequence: TGTGCCAGCAGCCCCTTGACTAGCGGGAGGGCGTGGATCCCTGAGACCCAGTACTTC. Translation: CASSPLTSGRAWIPETQYF.

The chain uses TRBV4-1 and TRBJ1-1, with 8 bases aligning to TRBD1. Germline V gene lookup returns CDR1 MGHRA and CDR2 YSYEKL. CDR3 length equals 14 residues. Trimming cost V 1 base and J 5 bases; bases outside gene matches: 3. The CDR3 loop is CASSQADRVTEAFF. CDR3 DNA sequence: TGCGCCAGCAGCCAAGCGGACAGGGTTACTGAAGCTTTCTTT.

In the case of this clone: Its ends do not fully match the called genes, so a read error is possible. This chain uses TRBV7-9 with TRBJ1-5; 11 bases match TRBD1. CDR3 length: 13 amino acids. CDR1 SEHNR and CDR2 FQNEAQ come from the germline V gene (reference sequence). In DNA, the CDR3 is TGTGCCCCATGGACAGGGGGCAAACAGCCCCAGCATTTT. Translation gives CAPWTGGKQPQHF.

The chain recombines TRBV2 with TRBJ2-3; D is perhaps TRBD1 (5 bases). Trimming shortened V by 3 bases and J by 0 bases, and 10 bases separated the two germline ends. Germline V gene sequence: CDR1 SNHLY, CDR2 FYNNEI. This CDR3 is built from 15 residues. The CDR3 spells CASSDDSVSTDTQYF. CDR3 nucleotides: TGTGCCAGCAGTGATGACAGCGTCAGCACAGATACGCAGTATTTT.

CDR3 nucleotide sequence: TGCGCCAGCAGCCTCCTATGGCAGGGGGATCAGCCCCAGCATTTT. Amino acids: CASSLLWQGDQPQHF. The V and J genes are TRBV4-3 and TRBJ1-5; 7 bases match TRBD1. The germline V gene has CDR1 LGHNA and CDR2 YSLEER. The CDR3 is 15 residues long. V trimming: 4 bases; J trimming: 5 bases; junction bases outside the gene matches: 8.